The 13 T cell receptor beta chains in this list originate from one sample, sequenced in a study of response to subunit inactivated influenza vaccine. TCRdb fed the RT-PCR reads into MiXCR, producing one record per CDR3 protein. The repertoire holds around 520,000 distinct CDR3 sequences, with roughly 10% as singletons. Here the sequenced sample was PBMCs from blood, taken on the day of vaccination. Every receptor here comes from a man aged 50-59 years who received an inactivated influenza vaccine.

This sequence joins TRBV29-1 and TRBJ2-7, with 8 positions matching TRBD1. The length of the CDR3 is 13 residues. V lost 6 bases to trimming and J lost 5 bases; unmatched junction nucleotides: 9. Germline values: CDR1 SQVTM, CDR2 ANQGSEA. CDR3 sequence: CSVTGQGQDEQYF. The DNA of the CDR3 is TGCAGCGTAACCGGACAGGGACAGGACGAGCAGTACTTC.

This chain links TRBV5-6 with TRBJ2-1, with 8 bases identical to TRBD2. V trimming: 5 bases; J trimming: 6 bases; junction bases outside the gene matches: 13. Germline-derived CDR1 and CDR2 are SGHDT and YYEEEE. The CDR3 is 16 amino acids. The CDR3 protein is CASSSERGRWSNEQFF. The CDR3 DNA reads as TGTGCCAGCAGTTCCGAGCGGGGGCGCTGGAGCAATGAGCAGTTCTTC.

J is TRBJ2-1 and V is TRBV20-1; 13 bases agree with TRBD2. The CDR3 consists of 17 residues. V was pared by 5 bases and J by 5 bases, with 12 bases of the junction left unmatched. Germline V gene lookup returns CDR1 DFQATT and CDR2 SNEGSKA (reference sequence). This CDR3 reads CSAGRLRGTSGDNEQFF. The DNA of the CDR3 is TGCAGTGCTGGCCGACTCCGCGGGACTAGCGGGGACAATGAGCAGTTCTTC.

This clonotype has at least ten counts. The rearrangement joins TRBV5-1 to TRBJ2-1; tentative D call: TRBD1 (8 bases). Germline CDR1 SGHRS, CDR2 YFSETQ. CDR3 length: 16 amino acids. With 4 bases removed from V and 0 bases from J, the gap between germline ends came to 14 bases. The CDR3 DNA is TGCGCCAGCAGCCCACAGGGGGGGAGCTCCTACAATGAGCAGTTCTTC. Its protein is CASSPQGGSSYNEQFF.

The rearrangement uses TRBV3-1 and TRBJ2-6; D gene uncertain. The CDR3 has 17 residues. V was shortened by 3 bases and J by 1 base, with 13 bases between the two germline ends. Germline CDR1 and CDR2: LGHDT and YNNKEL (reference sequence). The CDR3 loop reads CASSHGALGSGANVLTF. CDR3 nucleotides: TGTGCCAGCAGCCATGGTGCTTTAGGATCTGGGGCCAACGTCCTGACTTTC.

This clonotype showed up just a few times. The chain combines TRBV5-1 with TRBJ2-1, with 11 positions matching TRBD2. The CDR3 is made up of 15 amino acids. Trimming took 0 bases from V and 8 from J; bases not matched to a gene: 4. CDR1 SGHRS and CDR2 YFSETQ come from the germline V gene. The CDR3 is CASSLVVAGGHEQFF. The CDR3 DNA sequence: TGCGCCAGCAGCTTGGTGGTAGCGGGGGGGCATGAGCAGTTCTTC.

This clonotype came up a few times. CDR3 DNA sequence: TGCGCCAGCAGCCAAGCTGCCCGGGACAGATACTACGAGCAGTACTTC. It yields the protein CASSQAARDRYYEQYF. This rearrangement joins TRBV4-1 to TRBJ2-7; 7 bases match TRBD1. J gave up 3 bases and V 1 base, and 9 bases lay outside the gene matches. Per the germline V gene, CDR1 is MGHRA and CDR2 is YSYEKL. The CDR3 runs 16 residues.

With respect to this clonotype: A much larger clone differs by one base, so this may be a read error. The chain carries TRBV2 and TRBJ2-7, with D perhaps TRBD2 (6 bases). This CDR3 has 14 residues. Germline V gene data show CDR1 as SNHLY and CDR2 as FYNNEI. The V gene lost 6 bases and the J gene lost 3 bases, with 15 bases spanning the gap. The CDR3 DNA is TGTGCCAGCAGCCCTAGACTAGTGAACTACGAGCAGTACTTC. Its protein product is CASSPRLVNYEQYF.

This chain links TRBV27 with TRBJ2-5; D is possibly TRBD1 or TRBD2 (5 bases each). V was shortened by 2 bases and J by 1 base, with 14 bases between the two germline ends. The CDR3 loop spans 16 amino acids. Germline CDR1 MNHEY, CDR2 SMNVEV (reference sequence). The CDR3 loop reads CASSLSGHLVQETQYF. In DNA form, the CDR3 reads TGTGCCAGCAGTTTAAGCGGACACCTGGTCCAAGAGACCCAGTACTTC.

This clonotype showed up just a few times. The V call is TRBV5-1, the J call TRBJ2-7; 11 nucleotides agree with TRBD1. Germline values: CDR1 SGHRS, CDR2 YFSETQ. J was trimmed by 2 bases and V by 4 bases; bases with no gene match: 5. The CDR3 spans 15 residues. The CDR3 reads CASSATGQGAYEQYF. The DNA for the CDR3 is TGCGCCAGCAGCGCCACGGGACAGGGGGCCTACGAGCAGTACTTC. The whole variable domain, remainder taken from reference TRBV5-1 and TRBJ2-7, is KAGVTQTPRYLIKTRGQQVTLSCSPISGHRSVSWYQQTPGQGLQFLFEYFSETQRNKGNFPGRFSGRQFSNSRSEMNVSTLELGDSALYLCASSATGQGAYEQYFGPGTRLTVT.

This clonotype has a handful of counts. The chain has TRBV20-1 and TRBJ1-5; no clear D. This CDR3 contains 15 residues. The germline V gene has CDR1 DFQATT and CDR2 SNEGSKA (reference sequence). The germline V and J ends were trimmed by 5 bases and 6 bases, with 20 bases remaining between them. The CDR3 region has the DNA TGCAGTGCTTACTCCCGGACGGTATGGGCTCAGCCCCAGCATTTT. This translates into CSAYSRTVWAQPQHF.

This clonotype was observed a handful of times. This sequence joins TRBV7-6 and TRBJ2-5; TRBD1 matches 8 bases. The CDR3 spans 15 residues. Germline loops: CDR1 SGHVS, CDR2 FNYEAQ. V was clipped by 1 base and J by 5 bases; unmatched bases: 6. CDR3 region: CASSLGTGGAETQYF. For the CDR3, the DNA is TGTGCCAGCAGCTTAGGTACAGGGGGTGCGGAGACCCAGTACTTC.

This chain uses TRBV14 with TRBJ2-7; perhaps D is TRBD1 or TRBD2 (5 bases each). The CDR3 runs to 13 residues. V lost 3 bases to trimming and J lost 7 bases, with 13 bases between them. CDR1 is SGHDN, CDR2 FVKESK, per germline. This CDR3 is CASSQGVVQEQYF. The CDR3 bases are TGTGCCAGCAGCCAGGGGGTCGTGCAAGAGCAGTACTTC.